This TCR beta chain is from a study of post-analysis software for immune sequencing data. cDNA libraries of TCR beta carried unique molecular identifiers. MiXCR, run by TCRdb on the PCR reads, gives a single entry per CDR3 protein. The sample lists about 810,000 distinct CDR3 sequences, approximately 50% occurring once. The sample consisted of blood. The source of this sequence is a girl aged 10-17 years with multiple sclerosis.

The CDR3 DNA is TGTGCCAGCAGCCTCTGGGACAGATTGGATGAGCAGTTCTTC. It translates to CASSLWDRLDEQFF. V and J are TRBV11-2 and TRBJ2-1; TRBD1 aligns across 7 bases. CDR1 is SGHAT and CDR2 is FQNNGV in the germline V gene. This CDR3 comprises 14 residues. V lost 5 bases and J lost 8; bases outside the gene matches: 9.